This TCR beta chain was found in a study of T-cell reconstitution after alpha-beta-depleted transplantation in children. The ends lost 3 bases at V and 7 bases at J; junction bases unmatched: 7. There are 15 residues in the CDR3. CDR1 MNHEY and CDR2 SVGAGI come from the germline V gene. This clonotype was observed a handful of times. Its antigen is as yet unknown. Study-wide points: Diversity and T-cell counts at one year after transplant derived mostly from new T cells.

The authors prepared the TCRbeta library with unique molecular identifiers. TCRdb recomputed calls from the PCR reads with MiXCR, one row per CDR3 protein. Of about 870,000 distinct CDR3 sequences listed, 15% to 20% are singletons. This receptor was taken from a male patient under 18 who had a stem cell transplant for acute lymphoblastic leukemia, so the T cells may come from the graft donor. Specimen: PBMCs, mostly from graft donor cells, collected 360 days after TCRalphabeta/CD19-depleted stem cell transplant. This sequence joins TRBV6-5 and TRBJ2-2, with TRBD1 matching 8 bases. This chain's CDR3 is CASSYGQGLIGELFF. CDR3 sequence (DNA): TGTGCCAGCAGTTATGGACAGGGTCTGATCGGGGAGCTGTTTTTT.